The 30 T cell receptor beta chains reported below all come from one sample, sequenced in a study of blood T cell repertoires in COVID-19. Only in-frame clones appear in the TCRdb table, and some are missing; sequencing was by immunoSEQ multiplex PCR. This sample has 350,000 to 400,000 clones, with approximately 92% found just once. The sequenced material came from PBMCs or T cells enriched from blood (not recorded which). These TCRs come from a man aged 18 to 30 who had recovered from COVID-19.

The chain recombines TRBV7-2 with TRBJ2-7, with 7 nucleotides matching TRBD1. The CDR3 spans 14 residues. Germline CDR1 SGHTA, CDR2 FQGNSA. After removal of 5 bases from V and 3 bases from J, the junction contained 7 bases not matched to a gene. The CDR3 spells CASSLDRENYEQYF. The CDR3 nucleotides read TGTGCCAGCAGCCTTGACAGGGAAAACTACGAGCAGTACTTC.

To note about this clone: The sample holds other DNA sequences that translate to the same CDR3. V and J are TRBV9 and TRBJ2-1; TRBD2 matches 12 bases. Germline V lookup: CDR1 SGDLS, CDR2 YYNGEE. The J segment lost 3 bases and the V segment lost 2 bases, leaving 0 bases of the junction unmatched. The CDR3 runs 15 residues. The CDR3 sequence: CASSVTSGSYNEQFF. CDR3 bases: TGTGCCAGCAGCGTGACTAGCGGGAGCTACAATGAGCAGTTCTTC.

The chain combines TRBV5-1 with TRBJ2-1, with 7 bases fitting TRBD1. Germline CDR1 SGHRS, CDR2 YFSETQ. The CDR3 spans 15 residues. The J segment lost 3 bases and the V segment lost 0 bases, leaving 3 bases of the junction unmatched. The CDR3 nucleotides read TGCGCCAGCAGCTTGGCACAGGGGCACTACAATGAGCAGTTCTTC. Translating it yields CASSLAQGHYNEQFF.

The chain has TRBV6-5 and TRBJ1-2; 8 nucleotides agree with TRBD1. Germline V gene lookup returns CDR1 MNHEY and CDR2 SVGAGI. The CDR3 spans 13 residues. The J segment lost 1 base and the V segment lost 11 bases, leaving 6 bases of the junction unmatched. In nucleotides, the CDR3 is TGTGCCTCTTCCACAGGGGGTAACTATGGCTACACCTTC. As protein: CASSTGGNYGYTF.

The chain links TRBV5-4 to TRBJ2-3; D is ambiguous. V was trimmed by 2 bases and J by 0 bases, leaving 7 bases between them. This CDR3 region has 14 residues. Germline CDR1 reads SGHNT; CDR2 reads YYREEE (reference sequence). CDR3 sequence (DNA): TGTGCCAGCAGCTTAGAGTTTAGCACAGATACGCAGTATTTT. This codes for CASSLEFSTDTQYF.

The chain couples TRBV9 to TRBJ1-1, with a weak D call TRBD1 (6 bases). The CDR3 runs 15 residues. CDR1 and CDR2 from the germline V gene are SGDLS and YYNGEE. Trimming took 0 bases from V and 5 from J, leaving 14 bases between them. The CDR3 here is CASSVEAGVGTEAFF. CDR3 bases: TGTGCCAGCAGCGTAGAGGCAGGGGTTGGGACTGAAGCTTTCTTT.

The chain couples TRBV11-2 to TRBJ1-1, with a possible D match to TRBD1 (5 bases). CDR3 size: 13 residues. The V gene lost 2 bases and the J gene lost 5 bases, with 9 bases spanning the gap. In germline, CDR1 is SGHAT, CDR2 FQNNGV. For the CDR3, the DNA is TGTGCCAGCAGCTTATGGGGGGGTACTGAAGCTTTCTTT. Translating it yields CASSLWGGTEAFF. Full variable domain (remainder filled in from reference TRBV11-2 and TRBJ1-1): EAGVAQSPRYKIIEKRQSVAFWCNPISGHATLYWYQQILGQGPKLLIQFQNNGVVDDSQLPKDRFSAERLKGVDSTLKIQPAKLEDSAVYLCASSLWGGTEAFFGQGTRLTVV.

This clone was seen only once. This chain links TRBV28 with TRBJ1-2; D call uncertain. Germline-derived CDR1 and CDR2 are MDHEN and SYDVKM. The ends were cut back, 4 bases at V and 8 bases at J, with 20 bases in the middle. The CDR3 runs to 15 residues. CDR3 sequence: CASSSYDTAVWGYTF. In DNA form, the CDR3 reads TGTGCCAGCAGTTCCTACGACACGGCTGTGTGGGGCTACACCTTC.

V is TRBV6-5 and J is TRBJ1-2; a possible D gene is TRBD1 (6 bases). Trimming left V 6 bases short and J 5 bases short, with 16 bases between. This CDR3 comprises 14 residues. Germline assignment: CDR1 MNHEY and CDR2 SVGAGI. The CDR3 is CASSRTDSPYGYTF. In nucleotides, the CDR3 is TGTGCCAGCAGCCGTACGGACAGCCCGTATGGCTACACCTTC.

The chain recombines TRBV5-1 with TRBJ2-2, with TRBD1 as a possible D gene (6 bases). Trimming removed 4 bases at V and 5 bases at J, with 15 bases between. This CDR3 is 15 amino acids long. Looked up from germline, CDR1 is SGHRS and CDR2 is YFSETQ. CDR3 coding DNA: TGCGCCAGCAGCCATAGACAGGCGGCAACCGGGGAGCTGTTTTTT. Translation: CASSHRQAATGELFF.

This clone was recorded once. This chain joins TRBV5-6 and TRBJ1-1, with 10 bases aligning to TRBD1. Germline assignment: CDR1 SGHDT and CDR2 YYEEEE. The CDR3 runs to 14 residues. The J segment lost 6 bases and the V segment lost 4 bases, leaving 6 bases of the junction unmatched. Here the CDR3 reads CASSLRQGAPEAFF. The CDR3 bases are TGTGCCAGCAGCCTTAGACAGGGGGCCCCTGAAGCTTTCTTT.

The V gene is TRBV28, the J gene TRBJ1-1; 7 bases align to TRBD1. This CDR3 spans 14 amino acids. In germline, CDR1 is MDHEN, CDR2 SYDVKM. V dropped 5 bases and J dropped 4; count of bases not matched to a gene: 7. The CDR3 DNA follows: TGTGCCAGCAGTCCTGGACAGGTGGGCACTGAAGCTTTCTTT. Amino acids: CASSPGQVGTEAFF.

The count of this clone is one. The chain recombines TRBV19 with TRBJ1-5, with D uncertain. The CDR3 totals 15 residues. Trimming removed 2 bases from V and 7 bases from J, with 15 bases in between. The germline gives CDR1 LNHDA, CDR2 SQIVND (reference sequence). CDR3 nucleotides: TGTGCCAGTAGTATAATCCCCACGGGAGACCAGCCCCAGCATTTT. It is translated as CASSIIPTGDQPQHF.

This chain links TRBV29-1 with TRBJ2-3, with D unclear. The CDR3 loop spans 11 amino acids. Trimming left V 8 bases short and J 4 bases short, with 10 bases between. Germline lookup yields CDR1 SQVTM and CDR2 ANQGSEA. The CDR3 is CSTWSADTQYF. The CDR3, as DNA: TGCAGCACCTGGAGCGCAGATACGCAGTATTTT.

This clone was found once. J is TRBJ2-1 and V is TRBV4-1; weak D call: TRBD1 (6 bases). Germline loops: CDR1 MGHRA, CDR2 YSYEKL. CDR3 length equals 14 residues. V gave up 0 bases and J gave up 12 bases, with 15 bases separating them. The CDR3 sequence: CASSQDWGRSGQFF. Here the CDR3 DNA reads TGCGCCAGCAGCCAAGATTGGGGGCGGTCTGGGCAGTTCTTC.

This sequence joins TRBV6-5 and TRBJ2-2, with a tentative D call TRBD1 (5 bases). This CDR3 region has 13 residues. CDR1 and CDR2 (germline): MNHEY, SVGAGI. Trimming pared 4 bases from V and 6 bases from J, leaving 9 bases between. DNA for the CDR3: TGTGCCAGCAGTTCCGACAGTTCCGGGGAGCTGTTTTTT. As protein: CASSSDSSGELFF.

There are a few counts of this clone. V gene TRBV6-2 or TRBV6-3 combines with J gene TRBJ1-5, with TRBD1 identical over 10 bases. The V gene end was trimmed by 5 bases and the J gene end by 0 bases; junction bases not matched to a gene: 10. From germline, CDR1 is MNHEY and CDR2 SVGEGT. There are 18 residues in the CDR3. The CDR3 here is CASSKRDRGIGSNQPQHF. Here the CDR3 DNA reads TGTGCCAGCAGTAAACGGGACAGGGGAATTGGTAGCAATCAGCCCCAGCATTTT.

This clone appeared a single time. This chain uses TRBV2 with TRBJ2-7; D is perhaps TRBD1 (6 bases). The V and J ends lost 2 bases and 6 bases respectively, with 14 bases between them. The CDR3 totals 14 residues. Germline loops: CDR1 SNHLY, CDR2 FYNNEI. CDR3 in amino acids: CASSERDGGSEQYF. DNA for the CDR3: TGTGCCAGCAGTGAACGGGATGGGGGCTCCGAGCAGTACTTC.

The chain combines TRBV7-2 with TRBJ2-7; D might be TRBD1 (5 bases). Germline V gene sequence: CDR1 SGHTA, CDR2 FQGNSA. The CDR3 runs 14 residues. V was pared by 5 bases and J by 2 bases, with 13 bases between. The CDR3: CASSRNQGAYEQYF. The CDR3, as DNA: TGTGCCAGCAGCCGGAATCAAGGGGCCTACGAGCAGTACTTC.

The rearrangement links TRBV4-3 to TRBJ1-4; 7 nucleotides line up with TRBD1. V lost 0 bases, J lost 7 bases, and 11 bases stayed unmatched. The CDR3 is 17 amino acids. CDR1 and CDR2 from the germline V gene are LGHNA and YSLEER. The CDR3 protein is CASSQDRKLGTAEKLFF. CDR3 sequence (DNA): TGCGCCAGCAGCCAAGACCGGAAACTGGGGACAGCTGAAAAACTGTTTTTT.

The count of this clone is one. This chain uses TRBV18 with TRBJ1-1; TRBD1 aligns across 9 bases. This CDR3 is 14 amino acids long. V lost 3 bases to trimming and J lost 4 bases; unmatched junction nucleotides: 3. CDR1 and CDR2 from the germline V gene are KGHSH and LQKENI. In DNA, the CDR3 is TGTGCCAGCTCACCGGGACAGGGATTCACTGAAGCTTTCTTT. Translating it yields CASSPGQGFTEAFF.

Ten or more counts support this clone. The genes are TRBV11-2 and TRBJ2-1, with D possibly matching TRBD2 (5 bases). Trimming cost V 4 bases and J 4 bases, with 8 bases left between them. The CDR3 consists of 13 residues. The germline CDR1 and CDR2 sequences are SGHAT and FQNNGV. The CDR3 DNA sequence: TGTGCCAGCAGCTCGACTAAATACAATGAGCAGTTCTTC. Encoded protein: CASSSTKYNEQFF.

V is TRBV6-5 and J is TRBJ2-1; 7 positions match TRBD2. J gave up 1 base and V 6 bases, and 6 bases lay outside the gene matches. CDR3 length equals 15 residues. Germline V CDR1 and CDR2: MNHEY, SVGAGI. CDR3 in amino acids: CASRIAGSSYNEQFF. In nucleotides, the CDR3 is TGTGCCAGCAGGATAGCGGGCTCGTCCTACAATGAGCAGTTCTTC.

J is TRBJ2-1 and V is TRBV6-5, with TRBD1 identical over 10 bases. The CDR3 has 14 amino acids. The germline V gene has CDR1 MNHEY and CDR2 SVGAGI. V shed 5 bases, J shed 7 bases, and the junction held 5 bases outside the gene matches. CDR3 nucleotide sequence: TGTGCCAGCAGTATCGACAGGGGGCGGAATGAGCAGTTCTTC. As protein: CASSIDRGRNEQFF.

This clone was found a few times. The V call is TRBV24-1, the J call TRBJ2-2; D is perhaps TRBD2 (6 bases). Germline V gives CDR1 KGHDR, CDR2 SFDVKD. Trimming removed 5 bases at V and 1 base at J, with 7 bases between. CDR3 size: 14 residues. The CDR3 bases are TGTGCCACCAGTGGGAGGGGGAACACCGGGGAGCTGTTTTTT. Protein sequence: CATSGRGNTGELFF.

The chain is built from TRBV3-1 (or the pseudogene TRBV3-2) and TRBJ1-2; D possibly corresponds to TRBD1 (6 bases). The germline V and J ends were trimmed by 6 bases and 5 bases, with 19 bases remaining between them. Looked up from germline, CDR1 is LGHDT and CDR2 is YNNKEL (reference sequence). This CDR3 is built from 15 residues. CDR3 residues: CASRALGQTEYGYTF. The CDR3 DNA reads as TGTGCCAGCAGAGCTCTTGGACAGACCGAATATGGCTACACCTTC.

The chain recombines TRBV3-1 (or the pseudogene TRBV3-2) with TRBJ2-5, with 8 positions matching TRBD2. The CDR3 contains 15 residues. V lost 1 base and J lost 4; bases outside the gene matches: 5. Germline V gives CDR1 LGHDT, CDR2 YNNKEL (reference sequence). For the CDR3, the DNA is TGTGCCAGCAGCCAAGGGGGACTAGGGCGAGAGACCCAGTACTTC. Translating it yields CASSQGGLGRETQYF.

The chain combines TRBV19 with TRBJ2-7; D is perhaps TRBD1 (6 bases). The CDR3 is 14 amino acids. CDR1 and CDR2 (germline): LNHDA, SQIVND (reference sequence). V lost 5 bases and J 4 bases, leaving 15 bases between the germline ends. This CDR3 reads CASSPRGILYEQYF. The DNA for the CDR3 is TGTGCCAGTAGTCCTAGGGGGATTCTTTACGAGCAGTACTTC.

This clone was observed once. The chain has TRBV11-2 and TRBJ1-2, with 11 bases identical to TRBD1. V trimming: 1 base; J trimming: 4 bases; junction bases outside the gene matches: 2. The CDR3 runs to 15 residues. Germline lookup yields CDR1 SGHAT and CDR2 FQNNGV. CDR3 DNA: TGTGCCAGCAGCTTAGGGGACAGGGGGTCCTATGGCTACACCTTC. It codes for CASSLGDRGSYGYTF.

This chain connects TRBV19 to TRBJ2-2; 11 bases are a match to TRBD2. The V gene end was trimmed by 9 bases and the J gene end by 1 base; junction bases not matched to a gene: 4. CDR1 and CDR2 from the germline V gene are LNHDA and SQIVND (reference sequence). This CDR3 contains 15 residues. The CDR3 loop reads CASRGLAGNTGELFF. The CDR3 DNA sequence: TGTGCCAGCAGAGGACTAGCGGGGAACACCGGGGAGCTGTTTTTT.